This is a list of T cell receptor beta chains from one sample in a study of control samples from healthy donors and cancer patients. Measured with immunoSEQ multiplex PCR; TCRdb has only the in-frame clones, and not every one. The data hold about 150,000 clones, with 93% observed a single time. Sequencing input: blood. The source is a man younger than 30 in good health. Both conserved end residues are part of each CDR3. Fields, in order: V gene, J gene, D gene, clone size, CDR3 length, CDR3 DNA, CDR3 protein. The D gene is left open where the match is weak. A row's size may be missing; if present it is once, few, many or a size class.

>TRBV2|TRBJ1-5|-|-|13
TGTGCCAGCAGAGAGGACAGCAATCAGCCCCAGCATTTT
CASREDSNQPQHF
>TRBV4-1|TRBJ2-1|TRBD2|-|14
TGCGCCAGCAGCCCTAATATAGCGGGAGATGAGCAGTTCTTC
CASSPNIAGDEQFF
>TRBV28|TRBJ2-7|TRBD1|once|14
TGTGCCAGCAGTTTGATCGGGACAGGGATCGAGCAGTACTTC
CASSLIGTGIEQYF
>TRBV6-5|TRBJ2-7|-|-|11
TGTGCCAGCGCAAGCGCCTACGAGCAGTACTTC
CASASAYEQYF
>TRBV27|TRBJ2-7|-|-|15
TGTGCCAGCAGTTTAGACCCCTCTAGATATTACGAGCAGTACTTC
CASSLDPSRYYEQYF
>TRBV6-6|TRBJ1-5|TRBD1|once|15
TGTGCCAGCATAAAAGGGGCAGGGGGTGGCCAGCCCCAGCATTTT
CASIKGAGGGQPQHF
>TRBV2|TRBJ2-1|TRBD1|-|15
TGTGCCACCTATACCGGGACAGAGGTGTACAATGAGCAGTTCTTC
CATYTGTEVYNEQFF
>TRBV28|TRBJ2-2|-|-|14
TGTGCCAGCAGTTTTTTGGGGACCTCCGGGGAGCTGTTTTTT
CASSFLGTSGELFF
>TRBV7-6|TRBJ2-4|TRBD1|-|16
TGTGCCAGCAGCACTAAGGACAGGGAGGCCAAAAACATTCAGTACTTC
CASSTKDREAKNIQYF
>TRBV29-1|TRBJ2-1|-|-|12
TGCAGCGTTGAGCTCCAATCGGGGGAGCAGTTCTTC
CSVELQSGEQFF
>TRBV6-2/TRBV6-3|TRBJ1-5|-|-|14
TGTGCCAGCAGCGCTGGAGGGGGGAATCAGCCCCAGCATTTT
CASSAGGGNQPQHF
>TRBV6-1|TRBJ1-1|-|-|15
TGTGCCAGCAGTGAAGTATCGGGAACAAACACTGAAGCTTTCTTT
CASSEVSGTNTEAFF